A selection of T cell receptor beta chains follows, all from one sample in a study of response to subunit inactivated influenza vaccine. In TCRdb, the RT-PCR reads were re-called with MiXCR into one record per CDR3 protein. The table records hundreds of thousands of distinct CDR3 sequences, roughly 20% of them present only once. Sample: PBMCs from blood, taken more than 4 days after vaccination. These receptors all come from a man aged 45 to 65 who received an inactivated influenza vaccine. Both conserved end residues are part of each CDR3.

v_call	j_call	cdr3_aa
TRBV11-2	TRBJ2-7	CASSFSRSGQVTTYEQYF
TRBV12-3/TRBV12-4	TRBJ1-3	CASSKGISGNTIYF
TRBV20-1	TRBJ2-3	CSARDLKGLAGEGGTDTQYF
TRBV29-1	TRBJ2-1	CSVVVNSGGNEQFF
TRBV13	TRBJ1-2	CASSLGGDVGYGYTF
TRBV18	TRBJ2-7	CASSPTRGGNEQYF
TRBV7-6	TRBJ2-1	CASSLIQGEQFF
TRBV28	TRBJ2-7	CASSLISGGPSF
TRBV3-1	TRBJ1-1	CASSPWGGTEAFF
TRBV20-1	TRBJ1-1	CSARGGQKNTEAFF
TRBV18	TRBJ2-1	CASSPPLTPTNNEQFF
TRBV29-1	TRBJ2-5	CSVEVGEETQYF
TRBV20-1	TRBJ1-3	CSADFGNTIYF
TRBV6-1	TRBJ2-7	CASNRFSGSSYEQYF
TRBV10-3	TRBJ2-3	CAISESLGGSGPDTQYF
TRBV11-2	TRBJ1-2	CASSFRSPYGYTF
TRBV10-2	TRBJ2-7	CASSESWLAEQSSYEQYF
TRBV10-3	TRBJ2-2	CAITPTGGLNTGELFF
TRBV10-2	TRBJ2-7	CAAYTGGYEQYF
TRBV20-1	TRBJ2-1	CSARDVSEEISYNEQFF
TRBV12-3/TRBV12-4	TRBJ1-2	CASRSSPGQARTF
TRBV27	TRBJ2-1	CASSSQREYYNEQFF
TRBV9	TRBJ2-2	CASSPRTANTGELFF
TRBV15	TRBJ2-1	CATSRRTTYNEQFF
TRBV11-3	TRBJ2-3	CASSASGADTQYF
TRBV20-1	TRBJ1-2	CSAPGTGGFLNYGYTF